These T cell receptor beta chains were read from a single sample in a study of T cell therapy after organ transplantation. Libraries were prepared by immunoSEQ multiplex PCR; TCRdb keeps only in-frame clonotypes and omits some of them. Here the sample spans approximately 5,600 clones, approximately 74% being singletons. Antigen specificity for these receptors is unknown. The sequenced sample was CD8+ T cells from blood, obtained after autologous CMV-specific T cell therapy. The receptors here all came from a human patient who had received a solid organ transplant and had CMV disease. The graft donor may be the source of some T cells. The CDR3 runs from the conserved cysteine through the conserved F or W. A D gene is named only where the DNA matches it firmly. Expanded clones are given a class, and other clones once, few, many or no size at all.

>few|TRBV2|TRBJ2-7|NA
CASSQPRDIQEQYF
TGTGCCAGCAGTCAACCCCGGGACATACAAGAGCAGTACTTC
>NA|TRBV6-6|TRBJ2-2|NA
CASSYVGTGELFF
TGTGCCAGCAGTTACGTTGGTACCGGGGAGCTGTTTTTT
>few|TRBV27|TRBJ2-7|TRBD1
CASSSTGFEQYF
TGTGCCAGCAGTTCGACAGGGTTCGAGCAGTACTTC
>NA|TRBV5-1|TRBJ2-1|NA
CASSLDLYALYNEQFF
TGCGCCAGCAGCTTGGACCTTTATGCCCTTTACAATGAGCAGTTCTTC
>NA|TRBV15|TRBJ2-2|NA
CATSRGRDHNTGELFF
TGTGCCACCAGCAGAGGACGGGACCATAACACCGGGGAGCTGTTTTTT
>NA|TRBV12-2|TRBJ2-5|NA
CASSGTLTGMKTQYF
TGTGCCAGCAGCGGAACCCTGACAGGGATGAAGACCCAGTACTTC
>NA|TRBV11-3|TRBJ1-5|NA
CASSLECFLQGGNQPQHF
TGTGCCAGCAGCTTAGAATGTTTCCTTCAAGGAGGCAATCAGCCCCAGCATTTT
>NA|TRBV9|TRBJ2-5|TRBD1
CASSVEDRRQETQYF
TGTGCCAGCAGCGTAGAGGACAGGCGGCAAGAGACCCAGTACTTC
>NA|TRBV12-5|TRBJ2-3|NA
CASGPGNTDTQYF
TGTGCTAGTGGGCCAGGGAACACAGATACGCAGTATTTT
>NA|TRBV19|TRBJ1-1|NA
CASRPILGGGTEAFF
TGTGCCAGTAGGCCAATCTTGGGGGGAGGCACTGAAGCTTTCTTT
>NA|TRBV7-7|TRBJ2-6|NA
CASSTEYGANVLTF
TGTGCCAGCAGCACGGAATATGGGGCCAACGTCCTGACTTTC
>few|TRBV7-3|TRBJ2-1|TRBD2
CASSPGGGSGRISYNEQFF
TGTGCCAGCAGCCCTGGTGGTGGTAGCGGGCGTATATCCTACAATGAGCAGTTCTTC
>NA|TRBV7-9|TRBJ2-7|NA
CASSLGPGPPQYF
TGTGCCAGCAGCTTAGGCCCGGGACCACCCCAGTACTTC
>NA|TRBV2|TRBJ2-7|TRBD1
CASSANMDRRAYEQYF
TGTGCCAGCAGTGCTAACATGGACAGGCGCGCCTACGAGCAGTACTTC
>NA|TRBV7-2|TRBJ2-7|NA
CASSLRGETPYEQYF
TGTGCCAGCAGCTTAAGGGGGGAGACTCCCTACGAGCAGTACTTC
>NA|TRBV11-1|TRBJ1-1|NA
CASSFLRGGTEAFF
TGTGCCAGCAGCTTCCTCAGGGGCGGAACTGAAGCTTTCTTT
>NA|TRBV5-1|TRBJ1-2|NA
CASSFELRPNYGYTF
TGCGCCAGCAGCTTCGAGCTCAGGCCAAACTATGGCTACACCTTC
>NA|TRBV18|TRBJ2-7|NA
CASSDAYSYEQYF
TGTGCCAGCTCTGACGCGTATTCCTACGAGCAGTACTTC
>NA|TRBV28|TRBJ2-5|TRBD2
CASSPGLAGGETQYF
TGTGCCAGCAGCCCGGGACTAGCGGGCGGAGAGACCCAGTACTTC
>NA|TRBV7-8|TRBJ2-1|TRBD2
CASSLGTSVYDEQFF
TGTGCCAGCAGCCTCGGGACTAGCGTGTACGATGAGCAGTTCTTC
>NA|TRBV10-3|TRBJ1-2|NA
CAISESRGRNYGYTF
TGTGCCATCAGTGAGTCGCGGGGGCGTAACTATGGCTACACCTTC
>NA|TRBV7-2|TRBJ2-2|TRBD1
CASSTLQGADTGELFF
TGTGCCAGCAGCACCCTACAGGGGGCCGACACCGGGGAGCTGTTTTTT
>NA|TRBV27|TRBJ1-1|NA
CASKGQGETEAFF
TGTGCCAGCAAAGGTCAAGGGGAAACTGAAGCTTTCTTT
>NA|TRBV9|TRBJ2-6|NA
CASSLSSGANVLTF
TGTGCCAGCAGCTTGAGCTCTGGGGCCAACGTCCTGACTTTC
>NA|TRBV7-9|TRBJ2-7|TRBD1
CASSFAGTGGYEQYF
TGTGCCAGCAGCTTTGCCGGGACAGGGGGCTACGAGCAGTACTTC
>NA|TRBV11-2|TRBJ2-5|NA
CASSLGPYQETQYF
TGTGCCAGCAGCTTAGGACCTTACCAAGAGACCCAGTACTTC
>NA|TRBV4-3|TRBJ2-1|TRBD2
CASSQDRGLAGGNEQFF
TGCGCCAGCAGCCAAGATAGGGGACTAGCGGGGGGCAATGAGCAGTTCTTC
>NA|TRBV28|TRBJ2-7|NA
CASSLLEGWSYEQYF
TGTGCCAGCAGTTTACTAGAGGGGTGGTCCTACGAGCAGTACTTC
>NA|TRBV7-9|TRBJ2-5|NA
CASSPHGGRETQYF
TGTGCCAGCAGCCCCCACGGTGGCCGGGAGACCCAGTACTTC
>NA|TRBV4-3|TRBJ2-1|NA
CASSQERGVSYNEQFF
TGCGCCAGCAGCCAAGAAAGGGGAGTCTCCTACAATGAGCAGTTCTTC
>NA|TRBV15|TRBJ2-7|NA
CATSREAGDSYEQYF
TGTGCCACCAGCAGAGAGGCAGGGGATTCCTACGAGCAGTACTTC